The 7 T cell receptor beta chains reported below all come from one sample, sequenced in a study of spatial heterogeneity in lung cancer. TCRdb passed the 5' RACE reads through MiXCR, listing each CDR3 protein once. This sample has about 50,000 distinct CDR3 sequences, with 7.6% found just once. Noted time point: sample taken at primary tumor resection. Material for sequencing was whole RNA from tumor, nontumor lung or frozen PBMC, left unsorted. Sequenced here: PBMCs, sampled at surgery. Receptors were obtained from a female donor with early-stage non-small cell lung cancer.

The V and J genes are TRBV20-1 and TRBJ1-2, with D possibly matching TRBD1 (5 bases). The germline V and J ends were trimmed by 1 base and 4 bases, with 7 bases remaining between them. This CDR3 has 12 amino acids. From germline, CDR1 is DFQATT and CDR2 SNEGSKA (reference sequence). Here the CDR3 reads CSARGDSYGYTF. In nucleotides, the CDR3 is TGCAGTGCTAGAGGCGACAGCTATGGCTACACCTTC.

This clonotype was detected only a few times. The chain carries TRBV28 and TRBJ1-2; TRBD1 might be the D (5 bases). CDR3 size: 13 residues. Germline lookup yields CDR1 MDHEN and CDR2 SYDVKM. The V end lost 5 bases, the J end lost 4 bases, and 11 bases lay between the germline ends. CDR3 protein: CASSPQGVYGYTF. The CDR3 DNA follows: TGTGCCAGCAGTCCCCAAGGGGTCTATGGCTACACCTTC.

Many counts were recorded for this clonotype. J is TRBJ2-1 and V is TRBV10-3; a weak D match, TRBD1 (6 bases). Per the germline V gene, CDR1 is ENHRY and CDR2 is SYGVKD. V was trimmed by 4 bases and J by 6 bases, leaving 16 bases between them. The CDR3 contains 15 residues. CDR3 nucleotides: TGTGCCATCAGTGTGGGACAAACGGGTACCAATGAGCAGTTCTTC. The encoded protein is CAISVGQTGTNEQFF.

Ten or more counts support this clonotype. The CDR3: CASSLVRQGVEQYF. The CDR3 bases are TGCGCCAGCAGCTTGGTGAGACAGGGTGTCGAGCAGTACTTC. The genes are TRBV5-1 and TRBJ2-7, with 7 bases fitting TRBD1. This CDR3 is built from 14 residues. The ends lost 0 bases at V and 6 bases at J; junction bases unmatched: 6. The germline V gene has CDR1 SGHRS and CDR2 YFSETQ. The whole variable domain, remainder taken from reference TRBV5-1 and TRBJ2-7, is KAGVTQTPRYLIKTRGQQVTLSCSPISGHRSVSWYQQTPGQGLQFLFEYFSETQRNKGNFPGRFSGRQFSNSRSEMNVSTLELGDSALYLCASSLVRQGVEQYFGPGTRLTVT.

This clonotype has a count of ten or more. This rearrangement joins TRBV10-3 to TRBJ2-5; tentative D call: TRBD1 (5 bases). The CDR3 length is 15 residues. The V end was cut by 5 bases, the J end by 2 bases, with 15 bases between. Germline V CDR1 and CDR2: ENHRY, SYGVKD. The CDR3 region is CAISKIPDSQETQYF. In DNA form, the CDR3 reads TGTGCCATCAGTAAAATCCCCGACAGTCAAGAGACCCAGTACTTC.

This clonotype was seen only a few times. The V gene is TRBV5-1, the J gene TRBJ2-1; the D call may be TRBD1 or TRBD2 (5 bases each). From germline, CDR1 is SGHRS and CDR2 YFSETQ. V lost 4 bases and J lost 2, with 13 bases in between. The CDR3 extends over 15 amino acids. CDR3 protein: CASSRGEAAYNEQFF. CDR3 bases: TGCGCCAGCAGCAGGGGAGAGGCAGCCTACAATGAGCAGTTCTTC.

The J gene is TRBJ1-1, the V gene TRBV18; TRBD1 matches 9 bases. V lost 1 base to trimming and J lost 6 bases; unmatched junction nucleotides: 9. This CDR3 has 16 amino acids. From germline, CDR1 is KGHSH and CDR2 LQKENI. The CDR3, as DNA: TGTGCCAGCTCACCACTCCCAGGACAGGGGACAGCTGAAGCTTTCTTT. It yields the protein CASSPLPGQGTAEAFF. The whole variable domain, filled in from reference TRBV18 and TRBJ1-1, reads NAGVMQNPRHLVRRRGQEARLRCSPMKGHSHVYWYRQLPEEGLKFMVYLQKENIIDESGMPKERFSAEFPKEGPSILRIQQVVRGDSAAYFCASSPLPGQGTAEAFFGQGTRLTVV.